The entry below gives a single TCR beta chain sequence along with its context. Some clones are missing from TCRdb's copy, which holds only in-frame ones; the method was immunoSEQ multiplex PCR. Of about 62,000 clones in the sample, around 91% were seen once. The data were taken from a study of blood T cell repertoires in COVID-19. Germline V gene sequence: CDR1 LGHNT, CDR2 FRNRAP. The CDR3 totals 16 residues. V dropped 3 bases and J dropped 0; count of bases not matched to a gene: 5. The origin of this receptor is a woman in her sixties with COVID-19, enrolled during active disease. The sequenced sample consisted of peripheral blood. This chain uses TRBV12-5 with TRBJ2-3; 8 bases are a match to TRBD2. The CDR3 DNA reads TGTGCTAGTGGTTTTCTTACTAGCGGTAGCACAGATACGCAGTATTTT. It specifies CASGFLTSGSTDTQYF.